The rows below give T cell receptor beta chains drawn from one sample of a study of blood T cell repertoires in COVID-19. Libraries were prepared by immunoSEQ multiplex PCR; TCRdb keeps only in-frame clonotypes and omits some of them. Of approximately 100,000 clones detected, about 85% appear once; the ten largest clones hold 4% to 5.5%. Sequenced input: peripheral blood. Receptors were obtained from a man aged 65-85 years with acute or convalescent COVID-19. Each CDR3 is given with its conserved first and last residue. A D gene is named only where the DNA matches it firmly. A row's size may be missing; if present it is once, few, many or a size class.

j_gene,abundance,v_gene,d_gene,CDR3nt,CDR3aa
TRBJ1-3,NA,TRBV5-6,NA,TGTGCCAGCAGCCAGGGGGGAAACACCATATATTTT,CASSQGGNTIYF
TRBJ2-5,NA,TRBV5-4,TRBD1,TGTGCCAGCAGCCCCGGACAGGGAATCGGGGAGACCCAGTACTTC,CASSPGQGIGETQYF
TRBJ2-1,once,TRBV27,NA,TGTGCCAGCAGTCTCTACAGAGACGAGCAGTTCTTC,CASSLYRDEQFF
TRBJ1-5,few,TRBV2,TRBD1,TGTGCCAGCAGCGACAGGGATGAGAGCAATCAGCCCCAGCATTTT,CASSDRDESNQPQHF
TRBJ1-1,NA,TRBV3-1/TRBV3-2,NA,TGTGCCAGCAGCCAATACAGGAACACTGAAGCTTTCTTT,CASSQYRNTEAFF
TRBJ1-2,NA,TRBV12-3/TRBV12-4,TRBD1,TGTGCCACCCTAAAGGGGGCTAATGGCTACACCTTC,CATLKGANGYTF
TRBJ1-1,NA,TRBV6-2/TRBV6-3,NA,TGTGCCAGCAGTTACGTCTCAGGATTGAACACTGAAGCTTTCTTT,CASSYVSGLNTEAFF
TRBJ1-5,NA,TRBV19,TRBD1,TGTGCCAGTAGTTCGACAGGGGGCAAGCAGCCCCAGCATTTT,CASSSTGGKQPQHF
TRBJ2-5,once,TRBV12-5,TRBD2,TGTGCTAGTGGTTTGGCCACTAGCGGGGGCCTCGGGGAGACCCAGTACTTC,CASGLATSGGLGETQYF
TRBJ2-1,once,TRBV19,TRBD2,TGTGCCAGTAGTTCGGGGGCTAGCGGGGGAAAAAAGGTTAATGAGCAGTTCTTC,CASSSGASGGKKVNEQFF
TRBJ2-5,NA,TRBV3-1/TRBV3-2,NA,TGTGCCACGGGGGGCAGGGAAGAGACCCAGTACTTC,CATGGREETQYF
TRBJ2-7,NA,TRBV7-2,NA,TGTGCCAGCAGCCCACAGGGAACGACCTACGAGCAGTACTTC,CASSPQGTTYEQYF
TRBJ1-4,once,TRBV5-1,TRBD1,TGCGCCAGCAGGAGCGGGACAGGGAATGAAAAACTGTTTTTT,CASRSGTGNEKLFF
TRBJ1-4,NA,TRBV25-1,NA,TGTGCCAGCAGTACGGGACACCCGGCAACTAATGAAAAACTGTTTTTT,CASSTGHPATNEKLFF
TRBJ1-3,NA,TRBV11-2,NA,TGTGCCAGCAGCTTTAGAGGTTTCACTGGAAACACCATATATTTT,CASSFRGFTGNTIYF
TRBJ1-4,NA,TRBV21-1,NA,TGTGCCAGCAGCAATACAGCCACTAATGAAAAACTGTTTTTT,CASSNTATNEKLFF
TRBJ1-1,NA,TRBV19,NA,TGTGCCAGTACCCCCCGGTTGGGAGTGAACACTGAAGCTTTCTTT,CASTPRLGVNTEAFF
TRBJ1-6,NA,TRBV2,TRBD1,TGTGCCAGCAGTGCCCCGGGACAGGGTCTCTCACCCCTCCACTTT,CASSAPGQGLSPLHF
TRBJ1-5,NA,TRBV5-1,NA,TGCGCCAGCAGCTTCAGTCAGCCCCAGCATTTT,CASSFSQPQHF
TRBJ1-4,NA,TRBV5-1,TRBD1,TGCGCCAGCAGTTTTACCGGGACAGATAATGAAAAACTGTTTTTT,CASSFTGTDNEKLFF
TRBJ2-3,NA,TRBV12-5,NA,TGTGCTAGTGGTTCCTCGGGCGGGTACACAGATACGCAGTATTTT,CASGSSGGYTDTQYF
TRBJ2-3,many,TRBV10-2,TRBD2,TGCGCCAGTACTAGCGGGGTAGAGGATACGCAGTATTTT,CASTSGVEDTQYF
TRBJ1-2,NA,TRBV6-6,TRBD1,TGTGCCAGCAGTTACTCGCGGGACAGGGAAGGCTACACCTTC,CASSYSRDREGYTF
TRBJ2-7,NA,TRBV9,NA,TGTGCCAGCAGCGTAGCCGTGGGCGTGATCTACGAGCAGTACTTC,CASSVAVGVIYEQYF
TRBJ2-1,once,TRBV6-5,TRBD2,TGTGCCAGCAGTCGAGCGGGGGGGAATGAGCAGTTCTTC,CASSRAGGNEQFF
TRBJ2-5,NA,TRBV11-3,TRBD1,TGTGCCAGCAGCCTCGGCGAGCAGGGGGCAGGAGAGACCCAGTACTTC,CASSLGEQGAGETQYF
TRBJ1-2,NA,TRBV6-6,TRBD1,TGTGCCAGCAGTTACCCCGGGACAGGGGGTGGCTACACCTTC,CASSYPGTGGGYTF
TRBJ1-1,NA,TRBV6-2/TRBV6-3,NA,TGTGCCAGCAGTTACGATAACAGGGTGAGCACTGAAGCTTTCTTT,CASSYDNRVSTEAFF
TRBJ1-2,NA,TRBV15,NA,TGTGCCACCAGCAGACGGGACTTAGCTAACTATGGCTACACCTTC,CATSRRDLANYGYTF
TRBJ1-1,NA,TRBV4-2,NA,TGTGCCAGCAGCCAAGGAGGCAGAGAAGCTTTCTTT,CASSQGGREAFF
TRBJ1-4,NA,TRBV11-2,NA,TGTGCCAGCAGCTTAGATCTTCCCGGAACAAGGGGTGATGAAAAACTGTTTTTT,CASSLDLPGTRGDEKLFF
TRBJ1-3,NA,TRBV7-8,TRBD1,TGTGCCAGCAGCTTAGACAGCGACAGGGGGAACACCATATATTTT,CASSLDSDRGNTIYF
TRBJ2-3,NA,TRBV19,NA,TGTGCCAGTACCAACATCGATACGCAGTATTTT,CASTNIDTQYF
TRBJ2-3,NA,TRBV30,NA,TGTGCCTGGACAGCTACAGCTGATACGCAGTATTTT,CAWTATADTQYF
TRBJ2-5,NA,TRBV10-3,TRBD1,TGTGCCATCAGCCCGGGACAGCAAGAGACCCAGTACTTC,CAISPGQQETQYF
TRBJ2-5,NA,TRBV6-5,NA,TGTGCCAGCAGCCCATCGAGAGAGACCCAGTACTTC,CASSPSRETQYF
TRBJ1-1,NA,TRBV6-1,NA,TGTGCCAGCAGTGAATGGGGGGGTGGAGCTTTCTTT,CASSEWGGGAFF
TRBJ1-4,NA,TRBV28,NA,TGTGCCAGCAGACTTTCGTCCGGGGGGGTTAATGAAAAACTGTTTTTT,CASRLSSGGVNEKLFF
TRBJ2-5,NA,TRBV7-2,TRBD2,TGTGCCAGCAGCTCCTCGGGACTAGCGGAAGAGACCCAGTACTTC,CASSSSGLAEETQYF
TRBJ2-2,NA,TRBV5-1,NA,TGCGCCAGCAGCCTGGAGGCAGGGGAGACCGGGGAGCTGTTTTTT,CASSLEAGETGELFF
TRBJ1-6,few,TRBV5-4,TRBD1,TGTGCCAGCAGCACCGGACAGGGGGGCCCCGGGACACCCCTCCACTTT,CASSTGQGGPGTPLHF
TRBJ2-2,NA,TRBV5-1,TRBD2,TGCGCCAGCAGCTTGGCCGCTAGCGGGGCCCCGAACACCGGGGAGCTGTTTTTT,CASSLAASGAPNTGELFF
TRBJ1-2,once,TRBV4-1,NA,TGCGCCAGCAGCCAAGAGGGAGGGAAATCCTATGGCTACACCTTC,CASSQEGGKSYGYTF
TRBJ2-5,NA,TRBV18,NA,TGTGCCAGCTCACCACAAACAGCTGGAGGTGGGGAGACCCAGTACTTC,CASSPQTAGGGETQYF
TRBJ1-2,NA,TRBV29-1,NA,TGCAGCGTTGGCGGTTCGTATGGCTACACCTTC,CSVGGSYGYTF
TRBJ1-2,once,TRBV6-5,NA,TGTGCCAGCATGCTCGAGGCAGGGTTAGGCTACACCTTC,CASMLEAGLGYTF
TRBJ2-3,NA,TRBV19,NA,TGTGCCAGTAGCGAGGGCACAGATACGCAGTATTTT,CASSEGTDTQYF
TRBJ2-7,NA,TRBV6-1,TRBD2,TGTGCCAGCAGTGCCCCGACTAGCGCGAGCTCCTACGAGCAGTACTTC,CASSAPTSASSYEQYF
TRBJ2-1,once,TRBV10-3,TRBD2,TGTGCCATCAGTGCCACTAGCGGGGGGGATTCCTACAATGAGCAGTTCTTC,CAISATSGGDSYNEQFF
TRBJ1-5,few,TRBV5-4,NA,TGTGCCAGCAGCGCTCCTGGTGGGGCGGGACAGCCCCAGCATTTT,CASSAPGGAGQPQHF
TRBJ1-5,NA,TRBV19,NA,TGTGCCAGTAAACCGGACAGCTCCTCTAGCAATCAGCCCCAGCATTTT,CASKPDSSSSNQPQHF
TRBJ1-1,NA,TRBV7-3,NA,TGTGCCAGCAGCTTGGCTGTATACACTGAAGCTTTCTTT,CASSLAVYTEAFF
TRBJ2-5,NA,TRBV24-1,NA,TGTGCCACCAGCCCCTCAGGGGGGGAGACCCAGTACTTC,CATSPSGGETQYF
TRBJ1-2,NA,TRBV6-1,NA,TGTGCCAGCAGTGATGGGGGCACAACCAACTATGGCTACACCTTC,CASSDGGTTNYGYTF
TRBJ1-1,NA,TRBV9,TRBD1,TGTGCCAGCAGCGTATACCCACGGACAGGGACCACCACTGAAGCTTTCTTT,CASSVYPRTGTTTEAFF